A selection of T cell receptor beta chains follows, all from one sample in a study of beta chain features in type 1 diabetes. Using immunoSEQ multiplex PCR, the repertoire was profiled, and TCRdb retains in-frame clones only, with some absent. The repertoire holds about 710,000 clones, around 15% seen once, with roughly 0.04% in the top ten. Sequenced material: naive CD4+ T cells from blood. Source of these receptors: a man younger than 35 with type 1 diabetes. Each CDR3 is given with its conserved first and last residue. The order of the fields is clone size, J gene, D gene, V gene, CDR3 protein, CDR3 DNA. A D gene is named only where the DNA matches it firmly. Clone size is stated in some rows and not others, as once, few, many or a class when expanded.

few	TRBJ2-5	.	TRBV10-3	CATTPNGGAEEETQYF	TGTGCCACCACGCCCAACGGGGGCGCCGAGGAGGAGACCCAGTACTTC
few	TRBJ2-7	TRBD2	TRBV7-9	CASSLGEWVAGDYEQYF	TGTGCCAGCAGCTTAGGGGAATGGGTAGCGGGAGACTACGAGCAGTACTTC
few	TRBJ2-2	.	TRBV9	CASSLRTVQTGELFF	TGTGCCAGCAGCTTGAGGACGGTACAGACCGGGGAGCTGTTTTTT
few	TRBJ2-7	.	TRBV4-1	CASSQVVVSYEQYF	TGCGCCAGCAGCCAAGTGGTTGTCTCCTACGAGCAGTACTTC
.	TRBJ2-5	TRBD2	TRBV30	CAWSVGGFQETQYF	TGTGCCTGGAGTGTGGGAGGGTTCCAAGAGACCCAGTACTTC
.	TRBJ2-7	.	TRBV25-1	CASSEYQGPYEQYF	TGTGCCAGCAGTGAATATCAGGGCCCCTACGAGCAGTACTTC
.	TRBJ2-1	TRBD2	TRBV5-1	CASSATSGTSYNEQFF	TGCGCCAGCAGCGCGACTAGCGGAACTTCCTACAATGAGCAGTTCTTC
.	TRBJ2-6	.	TRBV18	CASSHDSPSGANVLTF	TGTGCCAGCTCACATGACAGCCCCTCTGGGGCCAACGTCCTGACTTTC
.	TRBJ1-6	TRBD1	TRBV6-5	CASRLDRQGKGPLHF	TGTGCCAGCAGACTTGACCGACAGGGCAAAGGTCCCCTCCACTTT
few	TRBJ2-5	.	TRBV21-1	CASSIEDRGPETQYF	TGTGCCAGCAGCATAGAGGACAGGGGGCCAGAGACCCAGTACTTC
.	TRBJ2-5	.	TRBV2	CASIGGQETQYF	TGTGCCAGCATCGGGGGCCAAGAGACCCAGTACTTC
few	TRBJ2-1	TRBD2	TRBV18	CASSPRPFSGRADYNEQFF	TGTGCCAGCTCACCGAGACCTTTTAGCGGGAGGGCCGACTACAATGAGCAGTTCTTC
few	TRBJ2-1	TRBD2	TRBV5-1	CASSFDPGGRNNEQFF	TGCGCCAGCAGCTTTGATCCGGGGGGTAGGAACAATGAGCAGTTCTTC
.	TRBJ2-7	.	TRBV10-1	CASSASYEQYF	TGCGCCAGCAGTGCCTCCTACGAGCAGTACTTC
.	TRBJ2-5	TRBD2	TRBV9	CASSVGLAGAGGETQYF	TGTGCCAGCAGCGTAGGTCTAGCGGGGGCCGGGGGAGAGACCCAGTACTTC
.	TRBJ2-5	.	TRBV20-1	CSAKPLETQYF	TGCAGTGCTAAGCCCCTAGAGACCCAGTACTTC
few	TRBJ2-4	TRBD1	TRBV4-1	CASSQDRRSGGYF	TGCGCCAGCAGCCAAGATCGTAGGTCAGGGGGGTACTTC
.	TRBJ2-5	.	TRBV11-2	CASSRFVQETQYF	TGTGCCAGCAGCCGGTTTGTACAAGAGACCCAGTACTTC
.	TRBJ1-2	.	TRBV7-2	CASSLVSIAGDYGYTF	TGTGCCAGCAGCTTAGTCTCCATCGCAGGGGACTATGGCTACACCTTC
.	TRBJ2-5	TRBD2	TRBV18	CASSPPELAGDGTQYF	TGTGCCAGCTCACCACCGGAGCTAGCGGGAGATGGGACCCAGTACTTC
.	TRBJ2-7	.	TRBV13	CASSLGAYEQYF	TGTGCCAGCAGCTTGGGGGCCTACGAGCAGTACTTC
few	TRBJ1-6	TRBD1	TRBV15	CATRRGQGALHF	TGTGCCACCCGGAGAGGACAGGGGGCCCTCCACTTT
few	TRBJ2-7	.	TRBV29-1	CSVDRASGNEQYF	TGCAGCGTTGACAGGGCATCGGGAAACGAGCAGTACTTC